The rows below give T cell receptor beta chains drawn from one sample of a study of CD8 T cells in ankylosing spondylitis. From the 5' RACE reads, TCRdb called clonotypes with MiXCR, one entry per CDR3 protein. The data hold some 450,000 distinct CDR3 sequences, with 15% to 20% observed a single time. The sample comprised blood, either unsorted or a sorted T cell fraction (not recorded which). These TCRs come from a male donor with ankylosing spondylitis. Each CDR3 is given with its conserved first and last residue. Each record gives: CDR3 length, clone size, D gene, V gene, J gene, CDR3 DNA, CDR3 protein. A D gene is named only where the DNA matches it firmly. Rows give clone size only sometimes, using once, few, many, or a class for an expanded clone.

18	NA	NA	TRBV11-2	TRBJ2-2	TGTGCCAGCTGCCCCTTCCACAGCAATACAGCGAACACCGGGGAGCTGTTTTTT	CASCPFHSNTANTGELFF
15	NA	TRBD2	TRBV5-1	TRBJ2-3	TGCGCCAGCAAACCGACTAGCGGGCGCACAGATACGCAGTATTTT	CASKPTSGRTDTQYF
14	NA	TRBD1	TRBV12-3/TRBV12-4	TRBJ1-4	TGTGCCAGCAGTTTAGTGACAGGGACGGAAAAACTGTTTTTT	CASSLVTGTEKLFF
13	NA	NA	TRBV28	TRBJ2-7	TGTGCCAGCAGGGGCCCCCTGCGCGACGAGCAGTACTTC	CASRGPLRDEQYF
14	NA	NA	TRBV5-1	TRBJ1-1	TGCGCCAGCAGCTTGGCCACAGGGCGAACTGAAGCTTTCTTT	CASSLATGRTEAFF
15	many	TRBD2	TRBV7-2	TRBJ2-7	TGTGCCAGCAGAAGGACTAGCGGGGAGGGCCACGAGCAGTACTTC	CASRRTSGEGHEQYF
15	NA	NA	TRBV3-1	TRBJ1-2	TGTGCCAGCAGGCTCCGGGACGGGCCGGACTATGGCTACACCTTC	CASRLRDGPDYGYTF
16	few	NA	TRBV25-1	TRBJ1-3	TGTGCCAGCAGTGAGTCAGAGACGGCACTCGGAAACACCATATATTTT	CASSESETALGNTIYF
13	NA	NA	TRBV7-3	TRBJ2-5	TGTGCCAGCAGCTTCGTACCTCAAGAGACCCAGTACTTC	CASSFVPQETQYF
14	few	TRBD2	TRBV2	TRBJ2-1	TGTGCCAGCAGTGTCCTAGCGGGAGTAAGTGAGCAGTTCTTC	CASSVLAGVSEQFF
17	NA	TRBD2	TRBV28	TRBJ2-3	TGTGCCAGCAGTTCAGGGACTAGCGGGAGTATGGGGGATACGCAGTATTTT	CASSSGTSGSMGDTQYF
14	NA	NA	TRBV3-1	TRBJ2-7	TGTGCCAGCAGCCCAGGGGCGGGAGCCTACGAGCAGTACTTC	CASSPGAGAYEQYF
14	few	TRBD1	TRBV6-2/TRBV6-3	TRBJ1-5	TGTGCCAGCACCCCGACAGGGCGCAATCAGCCCCAGCATTTT	CASTPTGRNQPQHF
16	few	TRBD2	TRBV7-2	TRBJ2-3	TGTGCCAGCAGCGGATCTAGCGGGAGTGGGGCAGATACGCAGTATTTT	CASSGSSGSGADTQYF
14	few	NA	TRBV10-2	TRBJ2-1	TGCGCCAGCAGTGCTGCTACAGTTTTCAATGAGCAGTTCTTC	CASSAATVFNEQFF
15	many	NA	TRBV5-1	TRBJ2-5	TGCGCCAGCAGCTTTACTGGCCCTACTGGGGAGACCCAGTACTTC	CASSFTGPTGETQYF
18	NA	TRBD1	TRBV7-8	TRBJ1-3	TGTGCCAGCAGCTTAGACCGGACAGGGGGTCGCTCTGGAAACACCATATATTTT	CASSLDRTGGRSGNTIYF
16	few	NA	TRBV20-1	TRBJ2-1	TGCAGTGCTAGCGGATACGCCGGGAGTTTCGACAATGAGCAGTTCTTC	CSASGYAGSFDNEQFF
11	NA	NA	TRBV2	TRBJ2-1	TGTGCCAGCAATTCGTACAATGAGCAGTTCTTC	CASNSYNEQFF
13	NA	NA	TRBV5-1	TRBJ2-7	TGCGCCAGCAGCTTGACCGGGACCTACCAGCAGTACTTC	CASSLTGTYQQYF
19	few	TRBD2	TRBV6-1	TRBJ2-3	TGTGCCAGCAGTGAAGCGAGGCGGTGGCTAGCGGGGAACACAGATACGCAGTATTTT	CASSEARRWLAGNTDTQYF
15	NA	NA	TRBV9	TRBJ1-3	TGTGCCAGCAGCGTAGAGGGCCTCTCTGGAAACACCATATATTTT	CASSVEGLSGNTIYF
14	NA	NA	TRBV20-1	TRBJ1-1	TGCAGTGCTAGAGCTAAGGAGGGGGGAAGAGAAGCTTTCTTT	CSARAKEGGREAFF
14	many	TRBD2	TRBV20-1	TRBJ2-1	TGCAGTGCTAGTCTCGCGGGAGGGTCCAATGAGCAGTTCTTC	CSASLAGGSNEQFF
14	few	TRBD2	TRBV2	TRBJ2-7	TGTGCCAGCCGAACTAGCGGGAGCTCCTACGAGCAGTACTTC	CASRTSGSSYEQYF
16	NA	NA	TRBV9	TRBJ1-3	TGTGCCAGCAGCGGGGTCAGATCGTCCTCTGGAAACACCATATATTTT	CASSGVRSSSGNTIYF
13	few	TRBD1	TRBV20-1	TRBJ1-4	TGCAGTGCTAGAAGACAGGGAGGCGAAAAACTGTTTTTT	CSARRQGGEKLFF
13	NA	NA	TRBV27	TRBJ2-7	TGTGCCAGCAGTTTAATTTTAGGGTTCGAGCAGTACTTC	CASSLILGFEQYF
12	NA	NA	TRBV5-1	TRBJ1-2	TGCGCCAGCAGCTTAAACAGGGACGGCTACACCTTC	CASSLNRDGYTF
15	many	NA	TRBV7-2	TRBJ2-7	TGTGCCAGCAGCAGCGGACAGACTACGGGATACGAGCAGTACTTC	CASSSGQTTGYEQYF
13	many	TRBD1	TRBV20-1	TRBJ2-3	TGCAGTGCTAGAGAGCCCTATCAGGGGGCGCAGTATTTT	CSAREPYQGAQYF
10	few	NA	TRBV30	TRBJ2-5	TGTGCCTGGAGTGTTGAGACCCAGTACTTC	CAWSVETQYF
14	few	NA	TRBV2	TRBJ2-5	TGTGCCAGCAGTGGTGGCACGCACAGGGAGACCCAGTACTTC	CASSGGTHRETQYF
15	NA	TRBD1	TRBV7-3	TRBJ2-1	TGTGCCAGCAGCTTAAGTGGGGACAGGGGGGCTGTACAGTTCTTC	CASSLSGDRGAVQFF
14	many	TRBD2	TRBV11-2	TRBJ2-7	TGTGCCAGCAGCTTAACTAGCGGGAGCTACGAGCAGTACTTC	CASSLTSGSYEQYF
20	many	TRBD2	TRBV5-1	TRBJ2-7	TGCGCCAGCAGCTTGGTCTTGTGGACCGGAGATAGCGGGAGATCCTACGAGCAGTACTTC	CASSLVLWTGDSGRSYEQYF
15	NA	NA	TRBV11-2	TRBJ1-3	TGTGCCAGCAGCTTTTTGGAAAACTCTGGAAACACCATATATTTT	CASSFLENSGNTIYF
15	NA	NA	TRBV27	TRBJ2-7	TGTGCCAGCAGTTTAAGGAGGGGTTCCCCCTACGAGCAGTACTTC	CASSLRRGSPYEQYF
13	NA	NA	TRBV7-3	TRBJ2-5	TGTGCCAGCTCCTCAGTAGTCCAAGAGACCCAGTACTTC	CASSSVVQETQYF
15	few	TRBD1	TRBV4-1	TRBJ2-1	TGCGCCAGCAGCCAAGGGACAGGAGATAGCAATGAGCAGTTCTTC	CASSQGTGDSNEQFF
13	many	TRBD1	TRBV10-3	TRBJ1-2	TGTGCCATCAGGGAGGACAGGACCAATGGCTACACCTTC	CAIREDRTNGYTF
14	few	NA	TRBV7-9	TRBJ1-3	TGTGCCAGCAGCTTAAGTTCAGTGGGAAACACCATATATTTT	CASSLSSVGNTIYF
15	few	TRBD1	TRBV12-3/TRBV12-4	TRBJ1-4	TGTGCCAGCATCCTACAGGGGACGACTAATGAAAAACTGTTTTTT	CASILQGTTNEKLFF
13	many	NA	TRBV12-3/TRBV12-4	TRBJ1-5	TGTGCCAGCAGAATTTTCGCAGATCAGCCCCAGCATTTT	CASRIFADQPQHF
13	NA	NA	TRBV10-3	TRBJ1-4	TGTGCCATCAGTCGGGACATAAGTGAAAAACTGTTTTTT	CAISRDISEKLFF
11	many	NA	TRBV12-3/TRBV12-4	TRBJ1-1	TGTGCCAGCAAAGGGAACACTGAAGCTTTCTTT	CASKGNTEAFF
14	NA	NA	TRBV2	TRBJ2-2	TGTGCCAGCCTCAGGGCCCCGAACACCGGGGAGCTGTTTTTT	CASLRAPNTGELFF
15	NA	NA	TRBV3-1	TRBJ1-4	TGTGCCAGCAGCCTCGCCCGGGCCGGCGGGGAAAAACTGTTTTTT	CASSLARAGGEKLFF
16	NA	TRBD1	TRBV12-3/TRBV12-4	TRBJ2-7	TGTGCCAGCAGTTTCAACCTTGGACAGGGAGGTACCGAGCAGTACTTC	CASSFNLGQGGTEQYF
15	few	TRBD2	TRBV10-3	TRBJ2-7	TGTGCCATCAGTGATACTAGCGGGGAAACCTACGAGCAGTACTTC	CAISDTSGETYEQYF
16	NA	NA	TRBV5-1	TRBJ2-7	TGCGCCAGCAGCTTGATCCCGTCCGGTGGGGCCTACGAGCAGTACTTC	CASSLIPSGGAYEQYF
17	NA	NA	TRBV9	TRBJ2-1	TGTGCCAGCAGCGCAACTTCCGACTCCCTCTCCTACAATGAGCAGTTCTTC	CASSATSDSLSYNEQFF
15	NA	NA	TRBV27	TRBJ2-7	TGTGCCAGCAGTTTAACCCCCTCGGTTGGGGACGAGCAGTACTTC	CASSLTPSVGDEQYF
14	few	NA	TRBV6-5	TRBJ2-5	TGTGCCAGCAGTTACTCTCAATCGGGAGAGACCCAGTACTTC	CASSYSQSGETQYF
15	few	NA	TRBV4-3	TRBJ2-5	TGCGCCAGCAGCCAAGACTCCCTAGGAGGAGAGACCCAGTACTTC	CASSQDSLGGETQYF
16	many	TRBD2	TRBV5-1	TRBJ2-5	TGCGCCAGCAGCCCCCGAGCTAGCGGGAACCAAGAGACCCAGTACTTC	CASSPRASGNQETQYF
14	NA	TRBD2	TRBV7-8	TRBJ2-1	TGTGCCAGCGGACTAGCGGGGGCCGCCAATGAGCAGTTCTTC	CASGLAGAANEQFF
14	few	NA	TRBV20-1	TRBJ2-2	TGCAGTGCTAGTTTCCCGGGCGGCACCGGGGAGCTGTTTTTT	CSASFPGGTGELFF
14	few	TRBD2	TRBV9	TRBJ2-1	TGTGCCAGCAGCCGGGGGGTGGAATACAATGAGCAGTTCTTC	CASSRGVEYNEQFF